These T cell receptor beta chains were read from a single sample in a study of control samples from healthy donors and cancer patients. Libraries were prepared by immunoSEQ multiplex PCR; TCRdb keeps only in-frame clonotypes and omits some of them. The data hold 120,000 to 150,000 clones, with about nine tenths observed a single time. Sequenced material: blood. These receptors were obtained from a woman in her thirties in good health. Each CDR3 is given with its conserved first and last residue. Fields, in order: J gene, V gene, D gene, clone size, CDR3 DNA, CDR3 protein. The D gene is left open where the match is weak. Only some rows state a clone size, as once, few, many or a class for expanded clones.

j_call: TRBJ2-1; v_call: TRBV4-2; d_call: TRBD2; clone_size: -; cdr3_nt: TGTGCCAGCAGCCAAACCGGGACTAGCGGGACTGAGCAGTTCTTC; cdr3_aa: CASSQTGTSGTEQFF
j_call: TRBJ1-6; v_call: TRBV18; d_call: -; clone_size: -; cdr3_nt: TGTGCCAGCTCACCAAGGGCAGACCATGGTTCACCCCTCCACTTT; cdr3_aa: CASSPRADHGSPLHF
j_call: TRBJ1-1; v_call: TRBV11-3; d_call: -; clone_size: once; cdr3_nt: TGTGCCAGCAGCTCGACGCCCTCGAACACTGAAGCTTTCTTT; cdr3_aa: CASSSTPSNTEAFF
j_call: TRBJ2-3; v_call: TRBV30; d_call: -; clone_size: -; cdr3_nt: TGTGCCTGGAGTGTGGTCAGGGGGGTCGCAGATACGCAGTATTTT; cdr3_aa: CAWSVVRGVADTQYF
j_call: TRBJ2-7; v_call: TRBV7-6; d_call: TRBD1; clone_size: -; cdr3_nt: TGTGCCAGCAGCTCCGGCCAGGGGGCAGACTACGAGCAGTACTTC; cdr3_aa: CASSSGQGADYEQYF
j_call: TRBJ2-1; v_call: TRBV6-5; d_call: -; clone_size: -; cdr3_nt: TGTGCCAGCAAGCACGGATTCAATGAGCAGTTCTTC; cdr3_aa: CASKHGFNEQFF
j_call: TRBJ1-3; v_call: TRBV2; d_call: -; clone_size: -; cdr3_nt: TGTGCCAGCAGTGAAAGGCGGCAGCTCAGCTCTGGAAACACCATATATTTT; cdr3_aa: CASSERRQLSSGNTIYF
j_call: TRBJ1-2; v_call: TRBV5-6; d_call: -; clone_size: -; cdr3_nt: TGTGCCAGCAGCTCACCCACAATAAGGGGGAGCTATGGCTACACCTTC; cdr3_aa: CASSSPTIRGSYGYTF
j_call: TRBJ1-6; v_call: TRBV6-5; d_call: -; clone_size: once; cdr3_nt: TGTGCCAGCAGTTACTCTCCGGGTTCACCCCTCCACTTT; cdr3_aa: CASSYSPGSPLHF
j_call: TRBJ1-1; v_call: TRBV7-8; d_call: -; clone_size: once; cdr3_nt: TGTGCCAGCAAATCCGGGACACTTCAGACTGAAGCTTTCTTT; cdr3_aa: CASKSGTLQTEAFF